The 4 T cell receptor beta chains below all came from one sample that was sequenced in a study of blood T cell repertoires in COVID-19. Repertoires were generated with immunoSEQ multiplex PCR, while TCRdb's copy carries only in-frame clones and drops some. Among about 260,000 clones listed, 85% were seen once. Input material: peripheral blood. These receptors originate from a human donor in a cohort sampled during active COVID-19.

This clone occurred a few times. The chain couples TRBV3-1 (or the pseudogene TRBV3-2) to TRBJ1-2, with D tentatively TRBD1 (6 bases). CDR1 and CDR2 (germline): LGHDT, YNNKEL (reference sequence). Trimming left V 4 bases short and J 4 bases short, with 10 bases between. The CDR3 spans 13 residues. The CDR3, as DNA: TGTGCCAGCAGCCTGACAGGACTCTATGGCTACACCTTC. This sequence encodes CASSLTGLYGYTF.

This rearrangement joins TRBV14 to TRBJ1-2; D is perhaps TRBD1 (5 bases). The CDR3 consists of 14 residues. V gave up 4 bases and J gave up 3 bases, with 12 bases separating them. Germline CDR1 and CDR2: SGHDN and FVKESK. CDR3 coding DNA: TGTGCCAGCAGCCTCTCTATAGGGGACTATGGCTACACCTTC. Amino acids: CASSLSIGDYGYTF.

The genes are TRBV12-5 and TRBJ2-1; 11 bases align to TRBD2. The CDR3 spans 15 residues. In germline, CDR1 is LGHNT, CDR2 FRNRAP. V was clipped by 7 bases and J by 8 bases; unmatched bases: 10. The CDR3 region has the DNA TGTGCTAGTGACTCCCCTAGCGGGAGGATAGATGAGCAGTTCTTC. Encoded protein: CASDSPSGRIDEQFF.

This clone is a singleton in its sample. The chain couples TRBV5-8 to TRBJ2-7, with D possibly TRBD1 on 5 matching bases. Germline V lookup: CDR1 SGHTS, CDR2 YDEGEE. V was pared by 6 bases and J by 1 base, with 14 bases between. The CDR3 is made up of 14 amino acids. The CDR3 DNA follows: TGTGCCAGCACATATAACAGGTTTTCCTACGAGCAGTACTTC. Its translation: CASTYNRFSYEQYF.